This T cell receptor (beta chain) was sequenced in a study of T cells in Graves' hyperthyroidism and ophthalmopathy (dated by TCRdb to the late 2010s). Turning to the overall study: Peripheral blood samples were taken at initial diagnosis, before any treatment was given. The approximately 97 discovery patients were randomly divided into training and test sets at a 7:3 ratio. TCR V-J signatures able to tell the groups apart were searched for in a discovery cohort of some 100 patients, of whom around 42 had Graves' ophthalmopathy and 57 had stable Graves' hyperthyroidism. Following sampling, methimazole starting at 30 mg daily was given to hyperthyroidism patients, and high-dose intravenous methylprednisolone was given to ophthalmopathy patients. In several Graves' hyperthyroidism patients, the study also compared T-cell repertoires from thyroid tissue with T-cell repertoires from blood. Whether ophthalmopathy could be predicted prospectively was tested in an independent validation cohort made up of about 18 hyperthyroidism patients plus 17 patients who later progressed to ophthalmopathy. The paper reports TCR Vbeta CDR3 sequencing of some 140 peripheral blood samples: approximately 41 ophthalmopathy, around 80 hyperthyroidism and approximately 17 progressor patients.

CDR1 and CDR2 are drawn from the germline V gene: ENHRY, SYGVKD. The CDR3 goes from the cysteine to the phenylalanine over 11 residues. The kept DNA is CDR3 alone, 33 bases in frame from the first base. V is reduced by 2 bases and J by 7 bases, leaving a spacing of 6 bases between them. Overall study outcomes, separate from this receptor: In validation, the model predicted progression to ophthalmopathy a median of about 6 months before onset, with approximately 68% sensitivity and roughly 72% specificity. In cross-validation, a model built on a 13 V-J signature told ophthalmopathy apart from stable hyperthyroidism with 85% to 90% sensitivity and about 81% specificity, and in testing the same model reached 80%/75%. Sample size was not statistically predetermined, and blinding of investigators to group allocation was not performed. Most expanded thyroid clonotypes (frequency above 0.001) were also found in blood, which suggests that blood repertoires may mirror thyroid immune responses.

This clonotype was detected a few times. Its antigen remains undetermined. Within one base of it there is no much larger clone, and no base qualities were kept. TCR beta CDR3 regions were amplified from RNA transcripts. A first-round RT-PCR of the TCR CDR3 used the HTBI primer set with the Qiagen OneStep RT-PCR kit. A second multiplex PCR round built the libraries, followed by size selection and purification. Sequencing of the libraries was done on an Illumina HiSeq2000 using paired-end 100 bp reads. Per the source publication's procedure: SOAPnuke was used to process the raw data, removing reads that contained adapters or uncalled bases, had a mean Phred below 15, or lacked an exact match to the constant primer or identifier. High-quality paired reads were merged using COPE v1.2.5, and each unique nucleotide sequence was defined as a clonotype. Clonotypes were aligned to IMGT TRBV, TRBD and TRBJ reference segments using MiTCR v1.1. Analysis was restricted to V-J combinations with a frequency above 0.0001, which covered 99.2% of repertoires. A TCS score was defined as the ratio of F50 (clonal expansion) to E x V (chaos), with BLOSUM62-based TCRdist applied between CDR3 peptides within each V-J. Welch's t-statistics and random forest reduced fewer than 550 V-J features to 10 to 15, which were used in a naive Bayes classifier (R e1071). TCRdb reprocessing: public reads trimmed at Q25 with fastp, clones called with MiXCR, in-frame beta chains kept. Each record represents a unique CDR3 protein, reported with the most common genes and DNA among its rows. These V and J calls derive from TCRdb rather than the authors' analysis. The sample table shows approximately 690,000 distinct CDR3 sequences, and more than 14% are seen once. Around an eighth of the sample comes from the top ten.

In the ophthalmopathy patients, disease was moderately to severely active, with a Clinical Activity Score of 3 or more, a NOSPECS grade of 4 or more, and a duration of less than 3 months. Patients with uncontrolled infections, other autoimmune diseases, pregnancy or lactation were excluded. Diagnoses relied on clinical symptoms, serum thyroxine and TRAb, thyroid ultrasound and orbital computed tomography. Ficoll-Paque density gradient centrifugation was used to isolate PBMCs from around 9.1 ml of fresh peripheral blood. Total RNA was extracted with Trizol reagent, and quality was checked on an Agilent 2100 Bioanalyzer.

The receptor was isolated from a woman between 50 and 59 years old with Graves' ophthalmopathy. The sequenced sample consisted of blood. The sequence is built from TRBV10-3 and TRBJ2-7; TRBD2 is a possible D gene, resting on 5 matching bases. The nucleotide sequence is TGTGCCATCAGTGAGACTAGAGAGCAGTACTTC. It translates to CAISETREQYF.